The T cell receptor beta chain described here comes from a study of T cells in Graves' hyperthyroidism and ophthalmopathy. When ophthalmopathy did not progress within 18 months, Graves' hyperthyroidism was considered stable. The hyperthyroidism patients had all been newly diagnosed, and their disease duration was under 2 months. Their ages ranged from 18 to 65 years. Together with thyroid ultrasound, orbital computed tomography, serum thyroxine and TRAb, clinical symptoms were used for diagnoses. The PBMCs studied were ones that came from about 10 ml fresh peripheral blood. TCR beta CDR3 sequences were amplified from RNA transcripts. With the HTBI primer set, the TCR CDR3 went through a first round of RT-PCR. MiXCR was run by TCRdb on the multiplex PCR reads, yielding one entry per CDR3 protein. Of 700,000 to 950,000 distinct CDR3 sequences in the sample, roughly a third were seen once. This TCR was sampled from a woman in her forties with Graves' hyperthyroidism. Material: blood.

This chain's CDR3 is CSVEGDRLYEQYF. DNA of the CDR3: TGCAGCGTTGAAGGGGACAGACTGTACGAGCAGTACTTC. The rearrangement joins TRBV29-1 to TRBJ2-7; TRBD1 aligns across 7 bases. Germline V lookup: CDR1 SQVTM, CDR2 ANQGSEA. J was trimmed by 4 bases and V by 1 base; bases with no gene match: 4. This CDR3 is built from 13 residues.